Listed below are T cell receptor beta chains from one sample, sequenced in a study of PD-L1 blockade in urothelial cancer. The data were produced by immunoSEQ multiplex PCR, yet TCRdb's version contains in-frame clones alone and is incomplete. The table records about 76,000 clones, about 91% of them present only once. The sequenced sample was PBMCs, obtained around atezolizumab (anti-PD-L1) treatment. All receptors come from a woman older than 75 with urothelial cancer. The CDR3 runs from the conserved cysteine through the conserved F or W. Clone size is given for some rows only: seen once, a few or many times, or a class if the clone is expanded.

cdr3_length	v_call	j_call	clone_size	cdr3_aa
14	TRBV11-2	TRBJ1-1	NA	CASSEQGLNTEAFF
12	TRBV7-9	TRBJ2-7	NA	CASSPSSYEQYF
16	TRBV18	TRBJ1-3	NA	CASSPVPPGAGNTIYF
15	TRBV5-1	TRBJ2-4	NA	CASSLSTVAKNIQYF
16	TRBV5-1	TRBJ2-2	NA	CASSEGTGGNTGELFF
18	TRBV19	TRBJ2-2	once	CASAPRQGDPLRTGELFF
14	TRBV7-9	TRBJ1-5	NA	CASSSDRGNQPQHF
15	TRBV5-5	TRBJ2-2	few	CASSLDPGITGELFF
14	TRBV27	TRBJ2-1	NA	CASGSAGGYNEQFF
16	TRBV25-1	TRBJ1-4	NA	CASSESGGPINEKLFF
11	TRBV10-3	TRBJ1-1	NA	CAISRDSEAFF
20	TRBV5-1	TRBJ2-1	NA	CASSLVSWASRRSSYNEQFF
16	TRBV7-3	TRBJ1-1	NA	CASSLIRAVGGTEAFF
17	TRBV4-2	TRBJ2-7	NA	CASSQDPIGPLIYEQYF
16	TRBV5-1	TRBJ2-5	NA	CASSLALLAGDETQYF
17	TRBV7-8	TRBJ2-2	NA	CASSLYPTGGNTGELFF
15	TRBV11-2	TRBJ2-1	NA	CASTPEVAAYNEQFF
16	TRBV2	TRBJ1-2	NA	CASSEGGSRGGYGYTF
15	TRBV21-1	TRBJ1-1	NA	CASSNFSPLEAEAFF
16	TRBV28	TRBJ2-7	NA	CASSSLAGRNPYEQYF
15	TRBV10-3	TRBJ2-3	NA	CAISESVGVADTQYF
15	TRBV9	TRBJ2-7	NA	CASSPRQGSPYEQYF
14	TRBV27	TRBJ2-2	NA	CASSFTANTGELFF
15	TRBV19	TRBJ1-5	NA	CASSLGTGVRSPQHF
15	TRBV5-1	TRBJ1-5	NA	CASSLGQGSYQPQHF
13	TRBV7-9	TRBJ2-2	NA	CASISVNTGELFF
15	TRBV2	TRBJ1-5	NA	CASSGTVDSNQPQHF
15	TRBV9	TRBJ2-1	NA	CASSVPGLAAHEQFF
16	TRBV9	TRBJ2-6	NA	CASSVGTGTGANVLTF
13	TRBV10-3	TRBJ1-4	NA	CAISGLQDEKLFF
19	TRBV5-1	TRBJ2-6	NA	CASSTTWDRGRSGANVLTF
12	TRBV10-3	TRBJ1-2	NA	CAISEQGYGYTF
10	TRBV6-1	TRBJ1-3	NA	CASSDRTIYF
13	TRBV10-1	TRBJ1-1	NA	CASTRGRNTEAFF
14	TRBV9	TRBJ2-7	NA	CASSAGGGTYEQYF
15	TRBV9	TRBJ2-1	NA	CASSVAGGPHNEQFF
15	TRBV2	TRBJ2-3	NA	CASTRDLLITDTQYF
15	TRBV27	TRBJ2-2	NA	CASTGLAENTGELFF
16	TRBV29-1	TRBJ2-5	NA	CSVGAGTGPYQETQYF
15	TRBV5-1	TRBJ1-2	NA	CASSLQAGGVYGYTF
13	TRBV30	TRBJ1-3	once	CAWTRDSGNTIYF
11	TRBV28	TRBJ1-2	NA	CATRQSYGYTF
16	TRBV5-1	TRBJ2-7	NA	CASSLAGTGSLSEQYF
16	TRBV5-6	TRBJ2-7	NA	CASSLAAGGPRYEQYF
15	TRBV7-9	TRBJ1-5	NA	CASSLGQGTHQPQHF
14	TRBV6-1	TRBJ1-1	NA	CASGRVGLNTEAFF
13	TRBV6-5	TRBJ1-2	NA	CASRGQSTYGYTF
15	TRBV7-7	TRBJ2-7	NA	CASSQGLAGVDEQYF
15	TRBV6-1	TRBJ2-1	once	CASVRSSGSLDEQFF
13	TRBV10-1	TRBJ2-3	NA	CASSELPTDTQYF
17	TRBV18	TRBJ1-1	NA	CASSPLPGQGANTEAFF
15	TRBV5-4	TRBJ2-7	NA	CASTPGGSPSYEQYF
15	TRBV2	TRBJ2-2	NA	CASSVAGGYTGELFF